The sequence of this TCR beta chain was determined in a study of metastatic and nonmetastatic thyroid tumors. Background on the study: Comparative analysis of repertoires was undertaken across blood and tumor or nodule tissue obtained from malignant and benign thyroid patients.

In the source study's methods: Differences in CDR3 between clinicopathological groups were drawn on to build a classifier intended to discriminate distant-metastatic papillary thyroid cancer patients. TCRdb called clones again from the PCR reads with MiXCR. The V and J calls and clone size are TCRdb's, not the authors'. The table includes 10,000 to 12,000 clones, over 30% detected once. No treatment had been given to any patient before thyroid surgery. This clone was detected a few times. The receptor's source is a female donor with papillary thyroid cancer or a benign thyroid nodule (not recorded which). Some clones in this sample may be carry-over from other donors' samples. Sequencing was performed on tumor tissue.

CDR3 protein: CASSSQGNYNSPLHF. CDR3 bases: TGTGCCAGCAGTTCACAGGGAAACTATAATTCACCCCTCCACTTT. The gene calls are TRBV6-1 and TRBJ1-6; a possible D gene is TRBD1 (6 bases). The germline V gene encodes CDR1 MNHNS and CDR2 SASEGT. The V end was cut by 5 bases, the J end by 3 bases, with 11 bases between. The CDR3 runs to 15 residues.